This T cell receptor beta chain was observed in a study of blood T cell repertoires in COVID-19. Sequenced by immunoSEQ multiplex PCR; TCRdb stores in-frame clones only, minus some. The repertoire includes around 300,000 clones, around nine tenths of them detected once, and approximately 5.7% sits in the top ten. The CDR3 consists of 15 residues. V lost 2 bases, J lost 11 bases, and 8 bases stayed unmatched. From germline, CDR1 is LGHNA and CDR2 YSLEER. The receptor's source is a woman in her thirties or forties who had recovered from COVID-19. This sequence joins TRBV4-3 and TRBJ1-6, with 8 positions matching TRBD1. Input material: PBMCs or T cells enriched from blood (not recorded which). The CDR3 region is CASSQLGTGYPPLHF. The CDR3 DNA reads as TGCGCCAGCAGCCAACTAGGGACAGGCTATCCACCCCTCCACTTT.